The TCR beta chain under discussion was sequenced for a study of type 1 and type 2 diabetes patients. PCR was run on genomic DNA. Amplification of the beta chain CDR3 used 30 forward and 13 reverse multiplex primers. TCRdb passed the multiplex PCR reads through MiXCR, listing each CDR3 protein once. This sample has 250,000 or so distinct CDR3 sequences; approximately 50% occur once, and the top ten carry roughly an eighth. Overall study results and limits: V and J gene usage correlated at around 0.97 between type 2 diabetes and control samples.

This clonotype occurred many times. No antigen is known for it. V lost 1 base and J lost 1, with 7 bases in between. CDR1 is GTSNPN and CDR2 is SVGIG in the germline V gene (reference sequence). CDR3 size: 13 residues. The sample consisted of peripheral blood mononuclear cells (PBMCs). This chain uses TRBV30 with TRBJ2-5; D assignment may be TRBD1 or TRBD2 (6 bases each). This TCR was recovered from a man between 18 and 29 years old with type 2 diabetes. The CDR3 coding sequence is TGTGCCTGGAGTGAGGGGGGCCAAGAGACCCAGTACTTC. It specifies CAWSEGGQETQYF.